The rows below give T cell receptor beta chains drawn from one sample of a study of blood T cell repertoires in COVID-19. Repertoires were generated with immunoSEQ multiplex PCR, while TCRdb's copy carries only in-frame clones and drops some. This sample has over 20,000 clones; approximately 92% occur once, and the top ten carry roughly 7%. Sample: peripheral blood. The receptors here all came from a man in his 70s with active COVID-19. The CDR3 runs from the conserved cysteine through the conserved F or W. Each record gives: clone size, D gene, J gene, V gene, CDR3 protein, CDR3 DNA. D genes are given only for firm matches. Only some rows state a clone size, as once, few, many or a class for expanded clones.

NA | NA | TRBJ1-6 | TRBV15 | CATSREEGLGNSPLHF | TGTGCCACCAGCAGAGAAGAGGGATTGGGTAATTCACCCCTCCACTTT
NA | NA | TRBJ1-2 | TRBV9 | CASSPTGTTNYGYTF | TGTGCCAGCAGCCCCACAGGGACCACTAACTATGGCTACACCTTC
NA | NA | TRBJ1-5 | TRBV28 | CASSLLSGNQPQHF | TGTGCCAGCAGTTTATTGTCGGGCAATCAGCCCCAGCATTTT
NA | TRBD1 | TRBJ1-6 | TRBV25-1 | CASRQGLDSPLHF | TGTGCCAGTCGACAGGGTTTGGATTCACCCCTCCACTTT
NA | TRBD2 | TRBJ2-7 | TRBV6-2/TRBV6-3 | CASSLLGTSGTYEQYF | TGTGCCAGCAGTCTCCTCGGGACTAGCGGGACCTACGAGCAGTACTTC
NA | NA | TRBJ2-2 | TRBV18 | CASSPISAGPTNTGELFF | TGTGCCAGCTCACCAATAAGTGCGGGACCCACGAACACCGGGGAGCTGTTTTTT
once | NA | TRBJ1-6 | TRBV6-5 | CASAVQERSPLHF | TGTGCCAGCGCGGTACAGGAAAGGTCACCCCTCCACTTT
NA | TRBD2 | TRBJ2-7 | TRBV5-6 | CASSPGLAGVTHEQYF | TGTGCCAGCAGCCCGGGACTAGCGGGAGTAACCCACGAGCAGTACTTC
NA | NA | TRBJ1-1 | TRBV20-1 | CSASPGGDTEAFF | TGCAGTGCTAGTCCGGGGGGGGACACTGAAGCTTTCTTT
NA | NA | TRBJ2-7 | TRBV5-4 | CASSLGVTNSYEQYF | TGTGCCAGCAGCTTGGGGGTGACTAACTCCTACGAGCAGTACTTC
NA | NA | TRBJ2-7 | TRBV2 | CASSETRWKTYEQYF | TGTGCCAGCAGTGAAACCAGGTGGAAGACCTACGAGCAGTACTTC
NA | TRBD2 | TRBJ2-7 | TRBV6-5 | CASTTSGTYEQYF | TGTGCCAGCACAACTAGCGGGACCTACGAGCAGTACTTC
NA | NA | TRBJ1-3 | TRBV5-1 | CASSLGSLGAGNTIYF | TGCGCCAGCAGCTTGGGCAGTCTAGGAGCTGGAAACACCATATATTTT
NA | TRBD1 | TRBJ2-2 | TRBV7-2 | CASSRTGPNTGELFF | TGTGCCAGCAGTAGGACAGGGCCGAACACCGGGGAGCTGTTTTTT
once | TRBD1 | TRBJ1-6 | TRBV5-4 | CASSPRDSPPLHF | TGTGCCAGCAGCCCAAGGGACAGTCCACCCCTCCACTTT
NA | TRBD1 | TRBJ1-4 | TRBV6-5 | CASSPRQGANEKLFF | TGTGCCAGCAGTCCCCGGCAGGGGGCTAATGAAAAACTGTTTTTT
NA | TRBD2 | TRBJ2-2 | TRBV4-3 | CASSRAPGTSVNTGELFF | TGCGCCAGCAGCCGAGCCCCCGGGACTAGCGTGAACACCGGGGAGCTGTTTTTT
NA | NA | TRBJ1-2 | TRBV3-1/TRBV3-2 | CASSQGQRYGYTF | TGTGCCAGCAGCCAAGGACAGCGCTATGGCTACACCTTC
NA | NA | TRBJ1-2 | TRBV27 | CASKQSSANYGYTF | TGTGCCAGCAAACAATCTTCAGCTAACTATGGCTACACCTTC
NA | NA | TRBJ1-4 | TRBV28 | CASSLGGGYEKLFF | TGTGCCAGCAGTTTAGGAGGAGGGTACGAAAAACTGTTTTTT
once | NA | TRBJ1-1 | TRBV10-3 | CAISEGLMNTEAFF | TGTGCCATCAGTGAGGGGCTTATGAACACTGAAGCTTTCTTT
NA | TRBD1 | TRBJ1-3 | TRBV5-6 | CASSYRQGGNTIYF | TGTGCCAGCAGCTACCGACAGGGCGGAAACACCATATATTTT
NA | NA | TRBJ2-3 | TRBV5-1 | CASSPGDLDTQYF | TGCGCCAGCAGCCCCGGGGACTTAGATACGCAGTATTTT
NA | NA | TRBJ1-1 | TRBV28 | CASRTGAGGLPEAFF | TGTGCCAGCAGGACCGGGGCGGGAGGACTCCCTGAAGCTTTCTTT
NA | NA | TRBJ1-3 | TRBV6-2/TRBV6-3 | CASSPRFTGNTIYF | TGTGCCAGCAGCCCCCGTTTTACTGGAAACACCATATATTTT
NA | NA | TRBJ2-2 | TRBV6-2/TRBV6-3 | CASSSPDFYTGELFF | TGTGCCAGCAGTTCACCGGACTTCTACACCGGGGAGCTGTTTTTT
NA | NA | TRBJ2-1 | TRBV7-9 | CASSSGWSSYNEQFF | TGTGCCAGCAGCAGCGGGTGGAGCTCCTACAATGAGCAGTTCTTC
NA | NA | TRBJ1-5 | TRBV6-6 | CASSQPEQGRSNQPQHF | TGTGCCAGCAGTCAACCCGAACAGGGTCGGAGCAATCAGCCCCAGCATTTT
NA | NA | TRBJ1-2 | TRBV30 | CAWSGQFGGYTF | TGTGCCTGGAGTGGACAGTTCGGGGGCTACACCTTC
NA | TRBD1 | TRBJ1-5 | TRBV6-5 | CASKFRGESNQPQHF | TGTGCCAGCAAGTTCAGGGGGGAAAGCAATCAGCCCCAGCATTTT
NA | TRBD1 | TRBJ2-7 | TRBV12-3/TRBV12-4 | CASSPGQAYEQYF | TGTGCCAGCAGCCCTGGACAGGCCTACGAGCAGTACTTC
NA | NA | TRBJ2-1 | TRBV9 | CASSVGFRAGYNEQFF | TGTGCCAGCAGCGTGGGGTTTCGAGCGGGCTACAATGAGCAGTTCTTC
NA | NA | TRBJ2-1 | TRBV30 | CAWSVGLGGSSEQFF | TGTGCCTGGAGTGTGGGACTAGGGGGCAGTTCTGAGCAGTTCTTC
NA | TRBD1 | TRBJ2-3 | TRBV5-1 | CASSLTGGQAPDTQYF | TGCGCCAGCAGCTTAACAGGGGGCCAAGCGCCTGATACGCAGTATTTT
NA | NA | TRBJ2-3 | TRBV2 | CASRPGTSDTQYF | TGTGCCAGCAGGCCCGGGACATCAGATACGCAGTATTTT
once | TRBD2 | TRBJ2-7 | TRBV28 | CASRPPSGRASYEQYF | TGTGCCAGCAGGCCCCCTAGCGGGAGGGCTTCTTACGAGCAGTACTTC
NA | TRBD1 | TRBJ1-3 | TRBV7-2 | CASSSQGSGNTIYF | TGTGCCAGCAGCTCACAGGGGTCTGGAAACACCATATATTTT
NA | TRBD1 | TRBJ2-5 | TRBV10-3 | CAISETGGVETQYF | TGTGCCATCAGTGAGACAGGGGGCGTAGAGACCCAGTACTTC
NA | NA | TRBJ1-3 | TRBV9 | CASSAGQNYAGNTIYF | TGTGCCAGCAGCGCCGGACAGAATTATGCCGGAAACACCATATATTTT
NA | TRBD2 | TRBJ2-5 | TRBV19 | CASSRRTSGSMETQYF | TGTGCCAGTAGTCGCCGGACTAGCGGGTCTATGGAGACCCAGTACTTC
NA | NA | TRBJ1-2 | TRBV19 | CASSAPDKAPGYTF | TGTGCCAGTAGTGCGCCCGACAAAGCCCCTGGCTACACCTTC
NA | NA | TRBJ1-5 | TRBV28 | CASSSKWEYSNQPQHF | TGTGCCAGCAGCTCGAAATGGGAGTATAGCAATCAGCCCCAGCATTTT
NA | NA | TRBJ2-1 | TRBV9 | CASSVRPLVDNEQFF | TGTGCCAGCAGCGTGAGGCCTTTGGTGGACAATGAGCAGTTCTTC
NA | NA | TRBJ2-7 | TRBV6-1 | CASSEASFWTTLREQYF | TGTGCCAGCAGTGAAGCGTCGTTTTGGACTACGCTACGGGAGCAGTACTTC
once | TRBD1 | TRBJ1-1 | TRBV11-2 | CASSTGTANTEAFF | TGTGCCAGCAGCACCGGGACAGCGAACACTGAAGCTTTCTTT
NA | NA | TRBJ1-6 | TRBV30 | CAWSGGADSPLHF | TGTGCCTGGAGTGGGGGCGCGGATTCACCCCTCCACTTT